This entry is about one T cell receptor (beta chain). No antigen is known for it. TCR beta CDR3 sequences were amplified from RNA transcripts. An initial round of RT-PCR targeting the TCR CDR3 relied on the HTBI primer set. TCRdb re-called the multiplex PCR reads with MiXCR, one entry per CDR3 protein. The sample has roughly 100,000 distinct CDR3 sequences, 40% seen once. This entry comes from a study of T cells in Graves' hyperthyroidism and ophthalmopathy. No progression to ophthalmopathy during 18 months of follow-up defined stable disease. Findings of the study overall: Ophthalmopathy onset followed model prediction by a median around 6.9 months.

This CDR3 has 14 residues. CDR1 DFQATT and CDR2 SNEGSKA come from the germline V gene (reference sequence). Losses at the gene ends were 3 bases for V and 5 bases for J; bases not matched to a gene: 3. The sequenced sample was peripheral blood or thyroid tissue (not recorded which). The chain recombines TRBV20-1 with TRBJ1-6, with 8 bases lining up with TRBD1. The TCR was taken from a woman aged 25 to 39 with Graves' hyperthyroidism. The CDR3 bases are TGCAGTGCTAGTGAACAGGGGGATAATTCACCCCTCCACTTT. This sequence encodes CSASEQGDNSPLHF.